The 22 T cell receptor beta chains below come from one sample, sequenced in a study of cytomegalovirus exposure and HLA in healthy donors. The PCR ran on 60 Vbeta and 13 Jbeta primers. The method was immunoSEQ multiplex PCR; TCRdb's version includes in-frame clones alone and lacks a portion of them. In the table there are more than 100,000 clones, around four fifths of which are singletons. Sequencing input: PBMCs. The origin of the receptors is a woman between 45 and 65 years old in good health and CMV-seropositive.

This clone was observed once. The chain joins TRBV5-1 to TRBJ1-5, with D possibly TRBD1 on 6 matching bases. The CDR3 loop spans 16 amino acids. Between the trimmed V and J ends, which lost 0 bases and 3 bases, there was a span of 13 bases. Per the germline V gene, CDR1 is SGHRS and CDR2 is YFSETQ. Here the CDR3 DNA reads TGCGCCAGCAGCTTGGGTCCGGCGGGGGCCAATCAGCCCCAGCATTTT. Its protein is CASSLGPAGANQPQHF.

The DNA of the CDR3 is TGTGCCTGGAGTCAACTAGCGGAAGAGACCCAGTACTTC. It yields the protein CAWSQLAEETQYF. This rearrangement joins TRBV30 to TRBJ2-5; TRBD2 aligns across 8 bases. V shed 2 bases, J shed 3 bases, and the junction held 2 bases outside the gene matches. CDR1 is GTSNPN and CDR2 is SVGIG in the germline V gene (reference sequence). The CDR3 has 13 residues.

A word on this clone: Other DNA sequences in this sample translate to the same CDR3. The chain carries TRBV9 and TRBJ1-1; D is ambiguous. Germline CDR1 reads SGDLS; CDR2 reads YYNGEE. The CDR3 consists of 13 residues. V lost 4 bases and J 0 bases, leaving 7 bases between the germline ends. The CDR3 DNA reads TGTGCCAGCAGCTCCCTTATGAACACTGAAGCTTTCTTT. As protein: CASSSLMNTEAFF.

As to this clone: One end of the junction varies from germline; a read error may be responsible. The chain carries TRBV7-7 and TRBJ2-4; 7 bases line up with TRBD1. CDR3 size: 18 residues. The germline V gene encodes CDR1 SSHAT and CDR2 FNYEAQ (reference sequence). CDR3 loop: CASSPYETGKRDKNIQYF. CDR3 in DNA: TGTGCTAGCAGCCCATACGAGACAGGGAAAAGAGACAAAAACATTCAGTACTTC.

The chain links TRBV4-2 to TRBJ1-4, with TRBD1 matching 9 bases. Unmatched junction bases numbered 5, after V lost 0 bases and J lost 6 bases. CDR1 and CDR2 (germline): LGHNA, YNFKEQ. The length of the CDR3 is 16 residues. The CDR3 loop reads CASSQDIRQGDEKLFF. In DNA form, the CDR3 reads TGTGCCAGCAGCCAAGATATTCGACAGGGGGATGAAAAACTGTTTTTT.

The chain couples TRBV30 to TRBJ1-6; no clear D gene. V was shortened by 2 bases and J by 7 bases, with 15 bases between the two germline ends. Per germline, CDR1 GTSNPN and CDR2 SVGIG (reference sequence). The CDR3 has 15 residues. CDR3 DNA sequence: TGTGCCTGGAGTATCTACAGCTACGACAATTCACCCCTCCACTTT. It specifies CAWSIYSYDNSPLHF. The whole variable domain, remainder taken from reference TRBV30 and TRBJ1-6, is SQTIHQWPATLVQPVGSPLSLECTVEGTSNPNLYWYRQAAGRGLQLLFYSVGIGQISSEVPQNLSASRPQDRQFILSSKKLLLSDSGFYLCAWSIYSYDNSPLHFGNGTRLTVT.

The chain combines TRBV10-3 with TRBJ2-1; D may be TRBD1 (5 bases). This CDR3 is built from 15 residues. Germline V gives CDR1 ENHRY, CDR2 SYGVKD. Trimming pared 3 bases from V and 8 bases from J, leaving 17 bases between. This CDR3 reads CAISELSGWFDEQFF. The CDR3 DNA reads as TGTGCCATCAGTGAATTATCAGGGTGGTTCGATGAGCAGTTCTTC.

This clone was detected only once. The rearrangement uses TRBV5-1 and TRBJ2-2; D is ambiguous. The CDR3 is 15 amino acids. V was cut by 2 bases and J by 3 bases, with 11 bases left in between. Per the germline V gene, CDR1 is SGHRS and CDR2 is YFSETQ. The CDR3 sequence is CASSFMSADTGELFF. As DNA, the CDR3 is TGCGCCAGCAGCTTTATGAGTGCCGACACCGGGGAGCTGTTTTTT.

In DNA form, the CDR3 reads TGTGCCAGCAGGACAGGTTCCTACGAGCAGTACTTC. Translating it yields CASRTGSYEQYF. V is TRBV28 and J is TRBJ2-7; D might be TRBD1 (6 bases). V lost 6 bases and J lost 1, with 7 bases in between. Germline V gene sequence: CDR1 MDHEN, CDR2 SYDVKM. CDR3 length: 12 residues.

Only one count was recorded for this clone. This chain connects TRBV7-9 to TRBJ1-5; 7 nucleotides agree with TRBD1. The germline CDR1 and CDR2 sequences are SEHNR and FQNEAQ (reference sequence). The CDR3 has 14 residues. V trimming: 3 bases; J trimming: 3 bases; junction bases outside the gene matches: 2. The CDR3 nucleotides are TGTGCCAGCAGCTTTGGACAGGACAATCAGCCCCAGCATTTT. Translation gives CASSFGQDNQPQHF.

This clone came up a few times. The V and J genes are TRBV18 and TRBJ2-1, with 8 positions matching TRBD2. V gave up 4 bases and J gave up 4 bases; unmatched junction bases: 9. CDR1 is KGHSH and CDR2 is LQKENI in the germline V gene. This CDR3 region has 16 residues. This CDR3 reads CASSLQPGGLYNEQFF. The CDR3 DNA reads as TGTGCCAGCTCACTCCAACCGGGGGGGCTTTACAATGAGCAGTTCTTC.

This chain links TRBV2 with TRBJ2-5; 8 positions agree with TRBD2. Germline V gene lookup returns CDR1 SNHLY and CDR2 FYNNEI. After removal of 3 bases from V and 5 bases from J, the junction contained 2 bases not matched to a gene. The CDR3 runs to 13 residues. The CDR3 DNA is TGTGCCAGCAGTGAGCGCGGGGGGGAGACCCAGTACTTC. It codes for CASSERGGETQYF.

The CDR3 spells CASEGVTGELFF. Written as DNA, the CDR3 is TGTGCCAGCGAGGGAGTCACCGGGGAGCTGTTTTTT. The chain is built from TRBV27 and TRBJ2-2, with D tentatively TRBD2 (5 bases). From germline, CDR1 is MNHEY and CDR2 SMNVEV (reference sequence). This CDR3 comprises 12 residues. The V and J ends lost 8 bases and 4 bases respectively, with 8 bases between them.

The chain couples TRBV7-3 to TRBJ1-1, with D tentatively TRBD1 (5 bases). V shed 0 bases and J shed 4 bases, with 9 bases lying between them. Looked up from germline, CDR1 is SGHTA and CDR2 is FQGTGA. The CDR3 spans 14 residues. CDR3 loop: CASSLTGGGTEAFF. The CDR3 DNA reads as TGTGCCAGCAGCTTAACGGGCGGGGGCACTGAAGCTTTCTTT.

Here the CDR3 reads CASSVDYGTDTQYF. CDR3 coding DNA: TGTGCCAGCAGCGTGGACTATGGCACAGATACGCAGTATTTT. The gene calls are TRBV7-3 and TRBJ2-3; maybe TRBD2 (6 bases). Germline V CDR1 and CDR2: SGHTA, FQGTGA. CDR3 size: 14 residues. Trimming shortened V by 5 bases and J by 1 base, and 10 bases separated the two germline ends.

This rearrangement joins TRBV9 to TRBJ1-5; no reliable D call. The ends were cut back, 7 bases at V and 1 base at J, with 18 bases in the middle. CDR3 length: 16 amino acids. Germline V gene sequence: CDR1 SGDLS, CDR2 YYNGEE. The CDR3, as DNA: TGTGCCAGCCCCGGCGGAAGCCCCCTGAGCAATCAGCCCCAGCATTTT. This translates into CASPGGSPLSNQPQHF.

This clone was seen just once. CDR3 protein: CASSPRLENYGYTF. The CDR3 DNA follows: TGTGCCAGCAGCCCGAGGTTGGAAAACTATGGCTACACCTTC. The chain has TRBV7-2 and TRBJ1-2; D ambiguous. Germline V gene lookup returns CDR1 SGHTA and CDR2 FQGNSA. CDR3 length: 14 residues. Trimming left V 5 bases short and J 2 bases short, with 12 bases between.

This clone was counted only a few times. This chain uses TRBV25-1 with TRBJ2-2; the D gene is possibly TRBD1 (6 bases). This CDR3 is 15 amino acids long. Germline V gene data show CDR1 as MGHDK and CDR2 as SYGVNS. Trimming took off 5 bases at V and 7 bases at J, with 17 bases between the two ends. CDR3 DNA: TGTGCCAGCAGTAGAGGAGACAGGTTATTCGGGGAGCTGTTTTTT. Translation gives CASSRGDRLFGELFF.

This sequence joins TRBV28 and TRBJ2-7; D is perhaps TRBD1 (5 bases). The CDR3 sequence is 14 residues long. Trimming pared 5 bases from V and 2 bases from J, leaving 13 bases between. Germline CDR1 is MDHEN and CDR2 is SYDVKM. In DNA, the CDR3 is TGTGCCAGCAGTCCCTCGGACACTGCCTACGAGCAGTACTTC. Protein: CASSPSDTAYEQYF.

The rearrangement uses TRBV19 and TRBJ2-7, with 7 bases matching TRBD1. CDR3 length equals 14 residues. V shed 3 bases and J 0 bases; nucleotides not matched to a gene: 2. Germline V gene sequence: CDR1 LNHDA, CDR2 SQIVND (reference sequence). CDR3 sequence: CASSMTGSSYEQYF. Written as DNA, the CDR3 is TGTGCCAGTAGTATGACAGGGAGCTCCTACGAGCAGTACTTC.

The chain carries TRBV18 and TRBJ2-7; no firm D call. The CDR3 length is 13 residues. Germline V gene sequence: CDR1 KGHSH, CDR2 LQKENI. Trimming took 6 bases from V and 0 from J, leaving 9 bases between them. CDR3 sequence: CASSPTSSYEQYF. In DNA, the CDR3 is TGTGCCAGCTCCCCGACATCCTCCTACGAGCAGTACTTC.

Concerning this clone: The junction and the germline gene differ at one end; a read error may be behind it. The sample contains more than one DNA sequence encoding this CDR3. J is TRBJ1-2 and V is TRBV7-8, with a weak D call TRBD1 (5 bases). The CDR3 runs 13 residues. CDR1 and CDR2 from the germline V gene are SGHVS and FQNEAQ. CDR3 coding DNA: TGTGCCAGTAGCTTAGCGGGGCCGCGAGGCTACACCTTC. It translates to CASSLAGPRGYTF.